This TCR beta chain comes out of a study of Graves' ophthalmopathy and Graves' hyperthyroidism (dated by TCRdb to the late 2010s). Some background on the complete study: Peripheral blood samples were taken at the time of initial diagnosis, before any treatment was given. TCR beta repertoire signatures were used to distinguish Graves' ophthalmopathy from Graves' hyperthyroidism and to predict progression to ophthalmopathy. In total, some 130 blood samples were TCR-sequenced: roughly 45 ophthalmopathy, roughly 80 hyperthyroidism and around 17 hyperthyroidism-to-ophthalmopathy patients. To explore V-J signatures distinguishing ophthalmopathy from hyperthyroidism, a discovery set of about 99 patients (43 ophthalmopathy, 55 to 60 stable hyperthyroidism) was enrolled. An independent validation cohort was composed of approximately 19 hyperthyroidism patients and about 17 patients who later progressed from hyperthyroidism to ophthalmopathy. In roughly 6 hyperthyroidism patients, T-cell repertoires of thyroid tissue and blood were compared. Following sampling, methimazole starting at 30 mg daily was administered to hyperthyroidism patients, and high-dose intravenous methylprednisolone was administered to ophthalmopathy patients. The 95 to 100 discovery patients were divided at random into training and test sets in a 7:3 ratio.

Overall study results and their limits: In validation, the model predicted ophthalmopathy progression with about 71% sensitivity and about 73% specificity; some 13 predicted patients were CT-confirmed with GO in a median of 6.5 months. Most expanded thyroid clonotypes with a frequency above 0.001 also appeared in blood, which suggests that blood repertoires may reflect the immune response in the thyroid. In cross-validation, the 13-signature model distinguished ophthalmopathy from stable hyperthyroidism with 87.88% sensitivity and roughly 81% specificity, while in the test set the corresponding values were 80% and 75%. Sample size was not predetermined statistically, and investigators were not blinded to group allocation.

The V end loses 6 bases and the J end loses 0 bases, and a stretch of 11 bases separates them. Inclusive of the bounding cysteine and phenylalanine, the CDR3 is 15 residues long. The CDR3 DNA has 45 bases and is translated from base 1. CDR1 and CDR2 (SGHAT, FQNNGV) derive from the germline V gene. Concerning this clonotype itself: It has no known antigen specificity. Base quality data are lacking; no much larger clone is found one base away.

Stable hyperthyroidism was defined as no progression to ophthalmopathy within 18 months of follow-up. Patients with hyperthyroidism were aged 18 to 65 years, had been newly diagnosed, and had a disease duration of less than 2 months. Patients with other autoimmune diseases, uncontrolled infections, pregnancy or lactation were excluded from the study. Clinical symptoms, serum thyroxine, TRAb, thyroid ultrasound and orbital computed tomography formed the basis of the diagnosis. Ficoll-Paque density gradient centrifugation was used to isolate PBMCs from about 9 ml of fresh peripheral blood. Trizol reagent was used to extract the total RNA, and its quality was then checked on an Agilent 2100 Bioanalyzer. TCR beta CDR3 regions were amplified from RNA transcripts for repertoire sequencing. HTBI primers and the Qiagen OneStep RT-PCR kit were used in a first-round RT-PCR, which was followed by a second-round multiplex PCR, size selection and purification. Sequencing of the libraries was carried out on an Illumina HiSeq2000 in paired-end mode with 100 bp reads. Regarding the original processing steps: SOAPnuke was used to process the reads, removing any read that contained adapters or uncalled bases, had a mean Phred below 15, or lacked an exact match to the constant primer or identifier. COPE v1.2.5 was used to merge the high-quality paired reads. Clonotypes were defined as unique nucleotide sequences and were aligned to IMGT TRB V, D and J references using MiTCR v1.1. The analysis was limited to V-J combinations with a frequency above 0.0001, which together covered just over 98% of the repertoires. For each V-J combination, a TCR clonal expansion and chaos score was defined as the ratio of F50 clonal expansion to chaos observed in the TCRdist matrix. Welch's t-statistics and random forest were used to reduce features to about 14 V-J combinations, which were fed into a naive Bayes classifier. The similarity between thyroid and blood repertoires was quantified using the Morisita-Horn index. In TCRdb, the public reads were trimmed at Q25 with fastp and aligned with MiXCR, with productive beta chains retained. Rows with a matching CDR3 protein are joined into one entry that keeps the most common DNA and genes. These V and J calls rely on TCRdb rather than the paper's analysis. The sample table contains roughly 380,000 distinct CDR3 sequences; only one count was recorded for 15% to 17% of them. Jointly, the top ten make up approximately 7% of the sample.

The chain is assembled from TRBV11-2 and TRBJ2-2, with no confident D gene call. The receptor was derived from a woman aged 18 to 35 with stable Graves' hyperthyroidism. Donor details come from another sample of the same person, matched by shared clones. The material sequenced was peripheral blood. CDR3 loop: CASRRVGPNTGELFF. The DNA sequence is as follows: TGTGCCAGCAGGAGAGTAGGGCCGAACACCGGGGAGCTGTTTTTT.